A single sample is the source of the 10 T cell receptor beta chains below, sequenced in a study of blood T cell repertoires in COVID-19. Repertoires were generated with immunoSEQ multiplex PCR, while TCRdb's copy carries only in-frame clones and drops some. This sample carries some 220,000 clones, roughly 83% of them seen once, and the ten largest clones take 1.3%. Sequencing used PBMCs or T cells enriched from blood (not recorded which). All receptors come from a woman in her thirties or forties with acute COVID-19.

The genes are TRBV7-4 and TRBJ1-6; a weak D match, TRBD1 (6 bases). The CDR3 totals 14 residues. The germline CDR1 and CDR2 sequences are SGHVT and SQSDAQ. Trimming left V 3 bases short and J 11 bases short, with 14 bases between. CDR3 DNA: TGTGCCAGCAGCTTCCGGGACAAAAGAGCACCCCTCCACTTT. Its translation: CASSFRDKRAPLHF. Variable domain in full (rest from reference TRBV7-4 and TRBJ1-6): GAGVSQSPRYKVAKRGRDVALRCDSISGHVTLYWYRQTLGQGSEVLTYSQSDAQRDKSGRPSGRFSAERPERSVSTLKIQRTEQGDSAVYLCASSFRDKRAPLHFGNGTRLTVT.

The V call is TRBV2, the J call TRBJ2-7; 10 bases map to TRBD1. Losses at the gene ends were 4 bases for V and 1 base for J; bases not matched to a gene: 1. Germline-derived CDR1 and CDR2 are SNHLY and FYNNEI. The CDR3 is 14 residues long. Here the CDR3 reads CASSGDRGSYEQYF. In nucleotides, the CDR3 is TGTGCCAGCAGTGGGGACAGGGGATCCTACGAGCAGTACTTC.

The rearrangement uses TRBV4-1 and TRBJ1-5; no firm D call. Trimming removed 0 bases from V and 5 bases from J, with 11 bases in between. CDR3 size: 15 residues. Germline V gene lookup returns CDR1 MGHRA and CDR2 YSYEKL. CDR3 loop: CASSQDPGRDQPQHF. The CDR3 DNA reads TGCGCCAGCAGCCAAGATCCTGGGAGGGATCAGCCCCAGCATTTT.

This chain joins TRBV7-9 and TRBJ1-4; the D is unclear. Looked up from germline, CDR1 is SEHNR and CDR2 is FQNEAQ (reference sequence). Trimming took 3 bases from V and 8 from J, leaving 7 bases between them. This CDR3 comprises 12 residues. CDR3 DNA: TGTGCCAGCAGCTTGAACAGCGAAAAACTGTTTTTT. Translation gives CASSLNSEKLFF.

CDR3 amino acids: CASSFDRGRYLLREKLFF. CDR3 DNA: TGTGCCAGCAGTTTCGACAGGGGACGCTACCTTCTGCGCGAAAAACTGTTTTTT. This chain connects TRBV28 to TRBJ1-4; TRBD1 matches at 8 bases. Germline loops: CDR1 MDHEN, CDR2 SYDVKM. The length of the CDR3 is 18 residues. V dropped 3 bases and J dropped 8; count of bases not matched to a gene: 17.

The rearrangement uses TRBV3-1 (or the pseudogene TRBV3-2) and TRBJ1-5, with TRBD1 matching 9 bases. Germline-derived CDR1 and CDR2 are LGHDT and YNNKEL (reference sequence). V lost 2 bases and J lost 4; bases outside the gene matches: 3. CDR3 length: 15 amino acids. Here the CDR3 reads CASSQMGQGNQPQHF. The CDR3 DNA reads as TGTGCCAGCAGCCAAATGGGACAGGGAAATCAGCCCCAGCATTTT.

In its sample, this clone was seen once. The chain carries TRBV29-1 and TRBJ2-3, with D perhaps matching TRBD2 (6 bases). Germline assignment: CDR1 SQVTM and CDR2 ANQGSEA. Trimming removed 5 bases from V and 0 bases from J, with 9 bases in between. This CDR3 has 13 residues. The DNA of the CDR3 is TGCAGCGTTAAGAGCGGGAGCACAGATACGCAGTATTTT. Amino acids: CSVKSGSTDTQYF.

This clone was seen once. The rearrangement joins TRBV7-8 to TRBJ1-1; 7 bases match TRBD1. This CDR3 has 13 residues. Per germline, CDR1 SGHVS and CDR2 FQNEAQ. The junction had 4 bases not matched to a gene; V was cut back by 4 bases and J by 5 bases. Here the CDR3 DNA reads TGTGCCAGCAGCTCCCACAGGGGTACTGAAGCTTTCTTT. It translates to CASSSHRGTEAFF.

J is TRBJ1-2 and V is TRBV2; no reliable D call. Per germline, CDR1 SNHLY and CDR2 FYNNEI. The CDR3 sequence is 16 residues long. V lost 5 bases, J lost 4 bases, and 20 bases lay in between. CDR3 nucleotides: TGTGCCAGCAGTACCGGACCCGGGGAGGATAGCTATGGCTACACCTTC. Translating it yields CASSTGPGEDSYGYTF.

The CDR3 region has the DNA TGTGCCAGCAGCACCAGTGACAGGGTAAAAAATCAGCCCCAGCATTTT. Translating gives CASSTSDRVKNQPQHF. The gene calls are TRBV6-4 and TRBJ1-5; TRBD1 agrees at 7 bases. V trimming: 6 bases; J trimming: 4 bases; junction bases outside the gene matches: 12. Germline-derived CDR1 and CDR2 are MRHNA and SNTAGT. This CDR3 is 16 amino acids long.